This T cell receptor beta chain derives from a study of type 1 and type 2 diabetes patients. The CDR3 has 14 amino acids. Trimming took 7 bases from V and 3 from J, leaving 15 bases between them. Amplification started from genomic DNA. Multiplex PCR with 30 forward and 13 reverse primers amplified the TCR beta CDR3. TCRdb fed the multiplex PCR reads into MiXCR, producing one record per CDR3 protein. The sample records 250,000 or so distinct CDR3 sequences, over 45% being singletons. This rearrangement joins TRBV12-3 or TRBV12-4 to TRBJ2-5; the D gene is possibly TRBD2 (6 bases). The receptor was isolated from a man aged 18 to 35 with type 2 diabetes. Sequencing was carried out using peripheral blood mononuclear cells (PBMCs). The CDR3 coding sequence is TGTGCCAGCATCGGGGGACGGGGAAAAGAGACCCAGTACTTC. This translates into CASIGGRGKETQYF.